Listed below are T cell receptor beta chains from one sample, sequenced in a study of blood T cell repertoires in COVID-19. Clones were read by immunoSEQ multiplex PCR, and TCRdb kept only the in-frame ones, dropping some. The top ten hold roughly 10% of the sample, which has some 290,000 clones, 88% seen once. Sample: peripheral blood. The origin of the receptors is a woman under 40 with COVID-19, enrolled during active disease. CDR3s include the opening cysteine and the closing phenylalanine or tryptophan. The D gene is left open where the match is weak. The size field is filled for only some rows; it gives once, few, many or a size class.

TRBJ1-5,TRBV7-9,NA,TRBD1,TGTGCCAGCGGGGGGACAGAAAATCAGCCCCAGCATTTT,CASGGTENQPQHF
TRBJ2-3,TRBV7-2,few,TRBD1,TGTGCCAGCAGCTTAGGGACAGGGTCGGCGACAGATACGCAGTATTTT,CASSLGTGSATDTQYF
TRBJ2-3,TRBV25-1,NA,TRBD1,TGTGCCAGCAGTGACGGGACAGACACTAGCACAGATACGCAGTATTTT,CASSDGTDTSTDTQYF
TRBJ1-5,TRBV3-1/TRBV3-2,NA,NA,TGTGCCAGCAGCCAAGAACCCAGGGCCCCCCAGCATTTT,CASSQEPRAPQHF
TRBJ2-5,TRBV2,NA,NA,TGTGCCAGCAGTGAAGCCTCCAGCGGCCAAGAGACCCAGTACTTC,CASSEASSGQETQYF
TRBJ1-2,TRBV19,NA,NA,TGTGCCAGTAGCCGGGGGGCTAACTATGGCTACACCTTC,CASSRGANYGYTF
TRBJ2-1,TRBV27,once,TRBD2,TGTGCCAGCAGTCTCGGACTAGCGGGAGGGCTGATTTCTAATGAGCAGTTCTTC,CASSLGLAGGLISNEQFF
TRBJ2-1,TRBV4-3,once,TRBD2,TGCGCCAGCAGCCACGGACTAGCGGGAGCCTACAATGAGCAGTTCTTC,CASSHGLAGAYNEQFF
TRBJ1-2,TRBV2,NA,TRBD1,TGTGCCAGCAGTGTCCGGGACAGGGGAGGCTACACCTTC,CASSVRDRGGYTF
TRBJ2-7,TRBV10-2,NA,TRBD1,TGCGCCAGCAGTTTTCCCCAGGGGGCCTCCTACGAGCAGTACTTC,CASSFPQGASYEQYF
TRBJ2-7,TRBV3-1/TRBV3-2,NA,TRBD1,TGTGCCAGCAGCCCCGGGACAGGTCTTTACGAGCAGTACTTC,CASSPGTGLYEQYF
TRBJ2-7,TRBV28,NA,TRBD2,TGTGCCAGCAGCCTCTGGGCGGGAGGGAGCGGGCAGTACTTC,CASSLWAGGSGQYF
TRBJ1-5,TRBV28,NA,NA,TGTGCCAGCAGCAACACTAGGCAGGGGAGCAATCAGCCCCAGCATTTT,CASSNTRQGSNQPQHF
TRBJ2-3,TRBV7-8,NA,TRBD2,TGTGCCAGCAGCTTAGGACTAGCGGGGGGTGAGGCAGATACGCAGTATTTT,CASSLGLAGGEADTQYF
TRBJ2-7,TRBV28,NA,NA,TGTGCCAGCACCCGGATTGGACAGACCCACGAGCAGTACTTC,CASTRIGQTHEQYF
TRBJ1-6,TRBV30,NA,TRBD1,TGTGCCTGGAGTGTAAGACAGGGGGATTCACCCCTCCACTTT,CAWSVRQGDSPLHF
TRBJ2-1,TRBV27,NA,NA,TGTGCCAGCAGTTACCTACTAGCTAGCGAGCAGTTCTTC,CASSYLLASEQFF
TRBJ2-3,TRBV7-9,NA,NA,TGTGCCAGCAGCCCCCAGGGCACAGATACGCAGTATTTT,CASSPQGTDTQYF
TRBJ2-7,TRBV28,NA,NA,TGTGCCAGCAGTCCAGGAGCGGCGGTTGGAGACGAGCAGTACTTC,CASSPGAAVGDEQYF
TRBJ2-1,TRBV6-5,NA,TRBD2,TGTGCCAGCAGGATAGCGGGAGTTGTTTCGTATGAGCAGTTCTTC,CASRIAGVVSYEQFF
TRBJ1-5,TRBV2,NA,TRBD1,TGTGCCAGCAGCCCCGGGACAGGGTTAGGGAATCAGCCCCAGCATTTT,CASSPGTGLGNQPQHF
TRBJ2-7,TRBV2,NA,NA,TGTGCCAGCAGTGAGGAGTACGAGCAGTACTTC,CASSEEYEQYF
TRBJ2-6,TRBV28,NA,NA,TGTGCCACCAGTCTCTCTGGGGCCAACGTCCTGACTTTC,CATSLSGANVLTF
TRBJ2-3,TRBV5-1,NA,NA,TGCGCCAGCAGCACTGTGTACAGGAACACAGATACGCAGTATTTT,CASSTVYRNTDTQYF
TRBJ1-2,TRBV2,NA,NA,TGTGCCAGACAGGCTCCCTCTAACTATGGCTACACCTTC,CARQAPSNYGYTF
TRBJ2-2,TRBV29-1,NA,TRBD2,TGCAGCGTTCGACTAGCGGGAGGATTATACACCGGGGAGCTGTTTTTT,CSVRLAGGLYTGELFF